Shown below are 9 T cell receptor beta chains from a single sample sequenced in a study of blood T cell repertoires in COVID-19. Data came from immunoSEQ multiplex PCR; TCRdb stores just in-frame clones and leaves some out. The data show fewer than 200,000 clones, 70% to 85% seen once. Sequencing input: PBMCs or T cells enriched from blood (not recorded which). The receptors here all came from a woman aged 70-85 years in a cohort exposed to, infected with or recovered from COVID-19 (not recorded which).

This clone was seen only a few times. The V and J genes are TRBV11-2 and TRBJ1-1; 7 bases map to TRBD1. The CDR3 covers 18 residues. V trimming: 4 bases; J trimming: 6 bases; junction bases outside the gene matches: 20. Germline CDR1 is SGHAT and CDR2 is FQNNGV. CDR3 nucleotides: TGTGCCAGCAGCTCCAACAGGGGATCTTTTAGAGGGGTCGCTGAAGCTTTCTTT. It is translated as CASSSNRGSFRGVAEAFF. The variable domain in full, completed from reference TRBV11-2 and TRBJ1-1, reads EAGVAQSPRYKIIEKRQSVAFWCNPISGHATLYWYQQILGQGPKLLIQFQNNGVVDDSQLPKDRFSAERLKGVDSTLKIQPAKLEDSAVYLCASSSNRGSFRGVAEAFFGQGTRLTVV.

This chain connects TRBV10-3 to TRBJ2-3; tentative D call: TRBD2 (5 bases). The V end lost 2 bases, the J end lost 5 bases, and 14 bases lay between the germline ends. The CDR3 spans 15 residues. Germline V gene data show CDR1 as ENHRY and CDR2 as SYGVKD. CDR3 in DNA: TGTGCCATCAGTGAGGGCGGACGGGCGGGAGATACGCAGTATTTT. It codes for CAISEGGRAGDTQYF.

V gene TRBV28 combines with J gene TRBJ1-4; D not certain. Trimming left V 8 bases short and J 0 bases short, with 10 bases between. The germline V gene has CDR1 MDHEN and CDR2 SYDVKM. The CDR3 runs 14 residues. CDR3 sequence (DNA): TGTGCCAGCGGGTGGGGAGCAACTAATGAAAAACTGTTTTTT. This sequence encodes CASGWGATNEKLFF. Variable domain in full (rest from reference TRBV28 and TRBJ1-4): DVKVTQSSRYLVKRTGEKVFLECVQDMDHENMFWYRQDPGLGLRLIYFSYDVKMKEKGDIPEGYSVSREKKERFSLILESASTNQTSMYLCASGWGATNEKLFFGSGTQLSVL.

V and J are TRBV7-2 and TRBJ2-4, with TRBD2 identical over 8 bases. Germline assignment: CDR1 SGHTA and CDR2 FQGNSA. This CDR3 is 15 amino acids long. J was trimmed by 0 bases and V by 4 bases; bases with no gene match: 2. Here the CDR3 DNA reads TGTGCCAGCAGCTCCGCGGGAGGAGCCAAAAACATTCAGTACTTC. Residues: CASSSAGGAKNIQYF.

The chain has TRBV5-1 and TRBJ2-5; 10 bases are shared with TRBD1. This CDR3 has 14 residues. The germline V gene encodes CDR1 SGHRS and CDR2 YFSETQ. V trimming: 5 bases; J trimming: 7 bases; junction bases outside the gene matches: 8. The CDR3 nucleotides read TGCGCCAGCAGTTTCGGGACAGGGGTTGGGACCCAGTACTTC. Translated: CASSFGTGVGTQYF.

The gene calls are TRBV6-5 and TRBJ1-6, with D perhaps matching TRBD1 (6 bases). CDR1 and CDR2 from the germline V gene are MNHEY and SVGAGI. This CDR3 has 13 amino acids. Trimming took 8 bases from V and 10 from J, leaving 15 bases between them. CDR3 DNA sequence: TGTGCCAGCGGTACTAACAGGGACTCACCCCTCCACTTT. Amino acids: CASGTNRDSPLHF.

The CDR3: CASSQIQGASEAFF. The CDR3 region has the DNA TGTGCCAGCAGCCAGATACAGGGGGCAAGTGAAGCTTTCTTT. The V call is TRBV7-9, the J call TRBJ1-1; 9 nucleotides match TRBD1. V trimming: 5 bases; J trimming: 7 bases; junction bases outside the gene matches: 8. Germline V gene data show CDR1 as SEHNR and CDR2 as FQNEAQ (reference sequence). This CDR3 is 14 amino acids long. The complete variable domain, with remaining parts taken from reference TRBV7-9 and TRBJ1-1, reads DTGVSQNPRHKITKRGQNVTFRCDPISEHNRLYWYRQTLGQGPEFLTYFQNEAQLEKSRLLSDRFSAERPKGSFSTLEIQRTEQGDSAMYLCASSQIQGASEAFFGQGTRLTVV.

This clone was seen only a few times. The chain joins TRBV7-9 to TRBJ2-3; 10 bases are a match to TRBD2. CDR1 and CDR2 from the germline V gene are SEHNR and FQNEAQ (reference sequence). J gave up 4 bases and V 5 bases, and 18 bases lay outside the gene matches. The CDR3 loop spans 19 amino acids. CDR3 sequence (DNA): TGTGCCAGCAGCCTCGCCGGGACTAGCGCCTATATCCACCCAGATACGCAGTATTTT. It specifies CASSLAGTSAYIHPDTQYF.

V gene TRBV28 combines with J gene TRBJ2-5, with 9 bases lining up with TRBD1. The CDR3 consists of 14 residues. Per the germline V gene, CDR1 is MDHEN and CDR2 is SYDVKM. V was pared by 3 bases and J by 4 bases, with 3 bases of the junction left unmatched. Here the CDR3 reads CASSLRDRVETQYF. Here the CDR3 DNA reads TGTGCCAGCAGTTTGAGGGACAGGGTAGAGACCCAGTACTTC.